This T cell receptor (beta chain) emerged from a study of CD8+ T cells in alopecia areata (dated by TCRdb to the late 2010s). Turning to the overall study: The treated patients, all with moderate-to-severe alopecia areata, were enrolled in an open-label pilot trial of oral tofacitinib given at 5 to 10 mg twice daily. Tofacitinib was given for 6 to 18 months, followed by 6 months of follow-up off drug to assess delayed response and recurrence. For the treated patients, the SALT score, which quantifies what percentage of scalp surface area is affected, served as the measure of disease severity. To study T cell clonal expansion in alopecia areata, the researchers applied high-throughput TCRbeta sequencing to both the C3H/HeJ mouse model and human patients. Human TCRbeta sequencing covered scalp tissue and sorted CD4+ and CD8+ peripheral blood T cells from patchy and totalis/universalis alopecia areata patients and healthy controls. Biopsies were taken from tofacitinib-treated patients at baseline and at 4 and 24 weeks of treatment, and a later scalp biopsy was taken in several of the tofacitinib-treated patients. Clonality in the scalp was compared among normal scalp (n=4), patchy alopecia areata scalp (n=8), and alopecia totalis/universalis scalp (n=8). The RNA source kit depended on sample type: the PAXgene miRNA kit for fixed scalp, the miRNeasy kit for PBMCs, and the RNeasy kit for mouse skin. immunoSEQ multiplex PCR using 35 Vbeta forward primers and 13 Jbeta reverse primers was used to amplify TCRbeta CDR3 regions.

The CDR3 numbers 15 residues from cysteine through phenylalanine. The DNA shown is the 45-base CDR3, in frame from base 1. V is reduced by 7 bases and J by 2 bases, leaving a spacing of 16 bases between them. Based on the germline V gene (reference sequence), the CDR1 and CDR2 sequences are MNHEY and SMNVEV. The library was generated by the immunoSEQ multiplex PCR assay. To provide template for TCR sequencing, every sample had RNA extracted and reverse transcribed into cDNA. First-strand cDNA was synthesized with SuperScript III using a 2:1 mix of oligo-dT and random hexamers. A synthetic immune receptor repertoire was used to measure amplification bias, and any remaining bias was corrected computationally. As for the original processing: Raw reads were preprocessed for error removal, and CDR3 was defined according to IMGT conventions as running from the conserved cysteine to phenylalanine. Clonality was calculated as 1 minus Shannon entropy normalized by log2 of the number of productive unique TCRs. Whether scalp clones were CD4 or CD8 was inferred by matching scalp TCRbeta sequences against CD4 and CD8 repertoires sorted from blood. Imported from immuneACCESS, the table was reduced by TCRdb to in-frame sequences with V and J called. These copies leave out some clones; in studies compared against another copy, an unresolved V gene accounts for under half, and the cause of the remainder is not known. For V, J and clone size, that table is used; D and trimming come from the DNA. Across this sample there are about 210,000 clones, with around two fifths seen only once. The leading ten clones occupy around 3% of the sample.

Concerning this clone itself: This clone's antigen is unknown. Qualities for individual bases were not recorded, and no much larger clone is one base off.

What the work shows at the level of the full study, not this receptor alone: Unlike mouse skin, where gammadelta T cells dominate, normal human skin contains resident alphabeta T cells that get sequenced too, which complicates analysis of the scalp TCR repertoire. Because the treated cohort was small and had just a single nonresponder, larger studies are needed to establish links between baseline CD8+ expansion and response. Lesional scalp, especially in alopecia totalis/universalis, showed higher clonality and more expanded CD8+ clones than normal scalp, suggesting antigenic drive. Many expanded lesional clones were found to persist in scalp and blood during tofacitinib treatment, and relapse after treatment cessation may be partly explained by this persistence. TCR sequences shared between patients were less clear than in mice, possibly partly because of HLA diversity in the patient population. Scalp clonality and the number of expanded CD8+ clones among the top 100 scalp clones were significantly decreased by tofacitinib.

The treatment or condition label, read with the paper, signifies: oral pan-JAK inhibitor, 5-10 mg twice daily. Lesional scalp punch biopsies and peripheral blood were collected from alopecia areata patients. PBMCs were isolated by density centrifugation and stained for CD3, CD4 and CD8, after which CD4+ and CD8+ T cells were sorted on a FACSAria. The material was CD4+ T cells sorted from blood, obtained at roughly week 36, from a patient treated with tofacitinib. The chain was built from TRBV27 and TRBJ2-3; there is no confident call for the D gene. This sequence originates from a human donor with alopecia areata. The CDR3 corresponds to CASTGSAASTDTQYF. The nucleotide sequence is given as TGTGCCAGCACAGGCAGCGCGGCTTCCACAGATACGCAGTATTTT.